This T cell receptor beta chain was captured by sequencing in a study of blood T cell repertoires in COVID-19. Whole-study context: Samples came from the United States, Italy and Spain, spanning acute and convalescent COVID-19. Sources were T cells, B-cell-depleted T cells, or PBMCs; the material itself was cDNA or gDNA.

In the source study's methods: By means of reference gene primer amplification, nucleated cell counts were estimated. Some clones are missing from TCRdb's copy, which holds only in-frame ones; the method was immunoSEQ multiplex PCR. From that table come the V and J calls and clone size; the DNA was used to work out D and trimming. The table records 200,000 to 250,000 clones, roughly nine tenths of them present only once. Germline CDR1 and CDR2: SGHAT and FQNNGV. The germline V and J ends were trimmed by 0 bases and 4 bases, with 12 bases remaining between them. The CDR3 extends over 15 amino acids. Clinical history reported by participants formed the basis on which cohorts were assigned.

This TCR was sampled from a woman in her thirties with acute COVID-19. Sequencing used PBMCs or T cells enriched from blood (not recorded which). The chain recombines TRBV11-2 with TRBJ2-5; D is possibly TRBD2 (5 bases). CDR3 sequence reads: CASSLDRGFRETQYF. DNA of the CDR3: TGTGCCAGCAGCTTAGATAGAGGGTTCCGAGAGACCCAGTACTTC.